This TCR beta chain derives from a study of blood T cell repertoires in COVID-19. The authors' processing: Estimated nucleated cell counts came from reference gene primer amplification. The method was immunoSEQ multiplex PCR; TCRdb's version includes in-frame clones alone and lacks a portion of them. V and J calls and clone size are copied from that table; D and trimming were computed from the DNA. Of about 410,000 clones listed, 70% to 90% are singletons. Per germline, CDR1 SGHTS and CDR2 YDEGEE. Between the trimmed V and J ends, which lost 3 bases and 4 bases, there was a span of 14 bases. The CDR3 runs 14 residues.

The chain links TRBV5-8 to TRBJ2-7, with D possibly TRBD1 on 6 matching bases. This TCR came from a woman aged 30 to 39 with active or convalescent COVID-19. The sample was peripheral blood. The CDR3 DNA reads as TGTGCCAGCAGCTCCCAGGGGCGCAGATACGAGCAGTACTTC. This sequence encodes CASSSQGRRYEQYF. The full variable domain, in which reference TRBV5-8 and TRBJ2-7 provide the parts outside the CDR3, is EAGVTQSPTHLIKTRGQQATLRCSPISGHTSVYWYQQALGLGLQFLLWYDEGEERNRGNFPPRFSGRQFPNYSSELNVNALELEDSALYLCASSSQGRRYEQYFGPGTRLTVT.